This TCR beta chain appears in the sequencing data of a study of blood T cell repertoires in COVID-19. In the original processing: It was from reference gene primer amplification that nucleated cell counts were estimated. TCRdb's table, derived via immunoSEQ multiplex PCR, lists solely in-frame clones and lacks some. That table supplies the V and J calls and clone size; D and trimming were determined from the DNA. The table lists 46,000 or so clones, about 90% of them singletons. CDR1 is KGHSH and CDR2 is LQKENI in the germline V gene. V gave up 6 bases and J gave up 4 bases, with 16 bases separating them. This CDR3 comprises 15 residues.

The sequence came from a man aged 50-60 years with acute or convalescent COVID-19. This chain connects TRBV18 to TRBJ2-1; D not resolved. The sample taken for sequencing was peripheral blood. CDR3 coding DNA: TGTGCCAGCTCCCCAAGCATAGCAGAGTACAATGAGCAGTTCTTC. Amino acids: CASSPSIAEYNEQFF.